Listed below are T cell receptor beta chains from one sample, sequenced in a study of cytomegalovirus exposure and HLA in healthy donors. Assay: immunoSEQ multiplex PCR; the TCRdb copy retains only in-frame clones and omits some. The sample has more than 55,000 clones, 75% to 90% seen once. Sample: PBMCs. The origin of the receptors is a woman between 40 and 55 years old in good health and CMV-seronegative. Both conserved end residues are part of each CDR3. The order of the fields is CDR3 protein, CDR3 DNA, V gene, D gene, J gene, clone size. D genes are given only for firm matches. Clone size is not always given. Where it is, it says once, few, many or a class for expanded clones.

CASSLSAGPFEQFF	TGTGCCAGCAGTTTATCGGCAGGGCCCTTTGAGCAGTTCTTC	TRBV27	NA	TRBJ2-1	NA
CASSLTTQNEKLFF	TGCGCCAGCAGCTTGACGACACAGAATGAAAAACTGTTTTTT	TRBV5-1	NA	TRBJ1-4	NA
CASSLRTSGGISYNEQFF	TGTGCCAGCAGCTTGAGGACTAGCGGGGGGATCTCCTACAATGAGCAGTTCTTC	TRBV5-4	TRBD2	TRBJ2-1	NA
CASSIFPSGRGYEQYF	TGTGCCAGTAGTATTTTTCCCTCAGGCAGGGGTTACGAGCAGTACTTC	TRBV19	NA	TRBJ2-7	NA
CASSRQQGMAEAFF	TGTGCCAGCAGCCGCCAGCAGGGTATGGCTGAAGCTTTCTTT	TRBV7-9	NA	TRBJ1-1	few
CASSLLTSPPYEQYF	TGTGCCAGCAGTTTATTGACTAGTCCACCCTACGAGCAGTACTTC	TRBV28	NA	TRBJ2-7	NA
CASNREGPNEQFF	TGTGCCAGCAACCGGGAGGGCCCCAATGAGCAGTTCTTC	TRBV28	TRBD2	TRBJ2-1	NA
CASSADRDYGYTF	TGTGCCAGCAGTGCCGACAGGGACTATGGCTACACCTTC	TRBV6-5	TRBD1	TRBJ1-2	once
CAISEVRGEAFF	TGTGCCATTAGTGAAGTTAGGGGCGAAGCTTTCTTT	TRBV10-3	NA	TRBJ1-1	NA
CASSLARPGLVPYYGYTF	TGTGCCAGCAGCTTAGCGCGCCCAGGGTTGGTTCCCTATTATGGCTACACCTTC	TRBV7-6	NA	TRBJ1-2	NA
CASNDGTGSLPHQETQYF	TGTGCCAGCAATGATGGGACAGGATCCCTCCCCCACCAAGAGACCCAGTACTTC	TRBV28	TRBD1	TRBJ2-5	NA
CASSLNGGPYNEQFF	TGTGCCAGCAGCTTAAACGGCGGGCCCTACAATGAGCAGTTCTTC	TRBV7-8	NA	TRBJ2-1	once
CASRSTLTGTFNYGYTF	TGTGCCAGCAGGTCCACCTTGACAGGGACCTTTAACTATGGCTACACCTTC	TRBV2	TRBD1	TRBJ1-2	NA
CASSLGAGSNTEAFF	TGCGCCAGCAGCTTGGGGGCGGGCTCGAACACTGAAGCTTTCTTT	TRBV5-1	NA	TRBJ1-1	once
CASIRTSGSYEQYF	TGTGCCAGCATTAGGACTAGCGGGAGCTACGAGCAGTACTTC	TRBV6-6	TRBD2	TRBJ2-7	once
CASGAGQGNTIYF	TGCGCCAGCGGGGCCGGGCAGGGAAACACCATATATTTT	TRBV10-2	NA	TRBJ1-3	NA
CASSLGQGGYGYTF	TGTGCCAGCAGCCTGGGACAGGGTGGCTATGGCTACACCTTC	TRBV5-6	TRBD1	TRBJ1-2	NA
CASSSTSGVNNEQFF	TGTGCCAGCAGTTCGACTAGCGGGGTTAACAATGAGCAGTTCTTC	TRBV28	TRBD2	TRBJ2-1	NA
CAWRPSGSRVEQYF	TGTGCCTGGAGGCCAAGCGGGAGCCGGGTCGAGCAGTACTTC	TRBV30	TRBD2	TRBJ2-7	NA
CASSQNSQGTNYGYTF	TGCGCCAGCAGCCAAAATTCCCAGGGGACTAACTATGGCTACACCTTC	TRBV4-1	NA	TRBJ1-2	NA
CASSPPSGRGYNEQFF	TGTGCCAGCTCACCACCTAGCGGGAGGGGTTACAATGAGCAGTTCTTC	TRBV18	TRBD2	TRBJ2-1	NA
CASGLAGVEDTQYF	TGTGCCAGCGGACTAGCGGGAGTCGAAGATACGCAGTATTTT	TRBV7-9	TRBD2	TRBJ2-3	once
CASSVGLAANTGELFF	TGTGCCAGCAGTGTCGGGTTAGCAGCGAACACCGGGGAGCTGTTTTTT	TRBV2	NA	TRBJ2-2	NA
CASSGDRDRYGYTF	TGCGCCAGCAGTGGCGACAGGGATCGCTATGGCTACACCTTC	TRBV10-1	TRBD1	TRBJ1-2	few
CASSLDYNARIAGTSGYNEQFF	TGTGCCAGCAGTTTGGATTACAACGCCAGAATCGCCGGGACTAGCGGATACAATGAGCAGTTCTTC	TRBV27	TRBD2	TRBJ2-1	NA
CASSWSAGSTNEKLFF	TGTGCCAGCAGCTGGAGCGCTGGGTCGACTAATGAAAAACTGTTTTTT	TRBV7-2	NA	TRBJ1-4	NA
CASSYQQGSTEAFF	TGTGCCAGCAGCTACCAACAGGGATCCACTGAAGCTTTCTTT	TRBV7-8	NA	TRBJ1-1	NA
CVSSLASRGTDTQYF	TGCGTCAGCAGCTTGGCCTCCCGGGGGACAGATACGCAGTATTTT	TRBV5-1	NA	TRBJ2-3	NA
CASRQGGTGELFF	TGTGCCAGCAGACAGGGAGGGACCGGGGAGCTGTTTTTT	TRBV27	NA	TRBJ2-2	NA
CASSPWDYFYEQYF	TGCGCCAGCAGCCCCTGGGACTATTTTTACGAGCAGTACTTC	TRBV4-1	TRBD2	TRBJ2-7	NA
CASSQEYHPGQGEYEQYF	TGTGCCAGCAGCCAAGAATACCATCCGGGACAGGGGGAGTACGAGCAGTACTTC	TRBV4-2	TRBD1	TRBJ2-7	NA
CASSLGQGTYNEQFF	TGTGCCAGCAGCTTAGGACAGGGAACCTACAATGAGCAGTTCTTC	TRBV7-9	TRBD1	TRBJ2-1	once
CASSLRAGSWNTEAFF	TGTGCCAGCAGTTTAAGGGCCGGGAGCTGGAACACTGAAGCTTTCTTT	TRBV27	NA	TRBJ1-1	NA
CASSQDQGRVDYGYTF	TGTGCCAGCAGCCAAGATCAGGGCAGGGTGGACTATGGCTACACCTTC	TRBV4-2	NA	TRBJ1-2	NA
CASSFFGGASTDTQYF	TGTGCCAGCAGCTTCTTCGGCGGGGCCAGCACAGATACGCAGTATTTT	TRBV7-9	NA	TRBJ2-3	few
CATSRGRQGGETQYF	TGTGCCACCAGCAGAGGGCGGCAGGGCGGAGAGACCCAGTACTTC	TRBV15	NA	TRBJ2-5	NA
CAIRGGLAEASTDTQYF	TGTGCCATCCGGGGGGGACTAGCGGAGGCTAGCACAGATACGCAGTATTTT	TRBV10-3	TRBD2	TRBJ2-3	NA
CASSYGGTTSSNEQFF	TGTGCCAGCAGTTATGGTGGAACTACTAGTTCCAATGAGCAGTTCTTC	TRBV6-6	NA	TRBJ2-1	once
CASTAGDQPQHF	TGTGCCAGCACTGCAGGGGATCAGCCCCAGCATTTT	TRBV2	NA	TRBJ1-5	NA
CASTGGSLNTGELFF	TGTGCCAGCACGGGCGGGAGCTTGAACACCGGGGAGCTGTTTTTT	TRBV6-5	TRBD2	TRBJ2-2	NA
CASSLVWTSGSRGSYNEQFF	TGCGCCAGCAGCTTGGTTTGGACTAGCGGGTCCCGAGGGTCCTACAATGAGCAGTTCTTC	TRBV5-1	TRBD2	TRBJ2-1	NA
CASRILQGFVSEQYF	TGCGCCAGCAGGATCTTACAGGGGTTTGTTAGTGAGCAGTACTTC	TRBV5-1	TRBD1	TRBJ2-7	few
CSSFGGGLAGGTLTDTQYF	TGCAGCTCCTTCGGGGGGGGACTAGCGGGAGGAACCCTCACAGATACGCAGTATTTT	TRBV29-1	TRBD2	TRBJ2-3	once
CASSLVEREGSEQYF	TGCGCCAGCAGCTTGGTTGAGCGGGAGGGTAGCGAGCAGTACTTC	TRBV5-1	TRBD2	TRBJ2-7	NA
CASSPPGEDAEQYF	TGTGCCAGCTCACCACCAGGGGAGGATGCCGAGCAGTACTTC	TRBV18	NA	TRBJ2-7	NA
CASSPRESTDTQYF	TGTGCCAGCAGCCCCCGAGAATCCACAGATACGCAGTATTTT	TRBV9	NA	TRBJ2-3	NA
CATSRDLQGHYEQYF	TGTGCCACCAGCAGAGATCTTCAGGGCCACTACGAGCAGTACTTC	TRBV15	NA	TRBJ2-7	NA
CASSHDSDNEQFF	TGTGCCAGCAGTCATGATAGCGACAATGAGCAGTTCTTC	TRBV7-3	NA	TRBJ2-1	NA
CASSLSEGLAGAYNEQFF	TGTGCCAGCAGTTTATCCGAAGGGCTAGCGGGAGCCTACAATGAGCAGTTCTTC	TRBV28	TRBD2	TRBJ2-1	NA
CAGSTTSGRGNEQFF	TGTGCCGGCAGCACGACTAGCGGGAGAGGAAATGAGCAGTTCTTC	TRBV5-4	TRBD2	TRBJ2-1	NA
CASSKGRGRAPYEQYF	TGTGCCAGCAGCAAAGGACGAGGGAGGGCCCCCTACGAGCAGTACTTC	TRBV21-1	NA	TRBJ2-7	once
CASSLALSGSGLYNEQFF	TGTGCCAGCAGCTTAGCCCTTAGCGGGAGTGGGCTATACAATGAGCAGTTCTTC	TRBV7-8	TRBD2	TRBJ2-1	NA
CASYGTGETYEQYF	TGTGCCAGCTATGGGACAGGCGAAACCTACGAGCAGTACTTC	TRBV21-1	NA	TRBJ2-7	NA
CASSFGQTPTDTQYF	TGTGCCAGCAGTTTCGGCCAGACACCCACAGATACGCAGTATTTT	TRBV27	NA	TRBJ2-3	NA
CAGSTETMQYF	TGTGCCGGCAGTACAGAGACAATGCAGTACTTC	TRBV28	NA	TRBJ2-7	NA
CASSEVEAPYEQYF	TGTGCCAGCAGTGAGGTCGAGGCGCCCTACGAGCAGTACTTC	TRBV27	NA	TRBJ2-7	few